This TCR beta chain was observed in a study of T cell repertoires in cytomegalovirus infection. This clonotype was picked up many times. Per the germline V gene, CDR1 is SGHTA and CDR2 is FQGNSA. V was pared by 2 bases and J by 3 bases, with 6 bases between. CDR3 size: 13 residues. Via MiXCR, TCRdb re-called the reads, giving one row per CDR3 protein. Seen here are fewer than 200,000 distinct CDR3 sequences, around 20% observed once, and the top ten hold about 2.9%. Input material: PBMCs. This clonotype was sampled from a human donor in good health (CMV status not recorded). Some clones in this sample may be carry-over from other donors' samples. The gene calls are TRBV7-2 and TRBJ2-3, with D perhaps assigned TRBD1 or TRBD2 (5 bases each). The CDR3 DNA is TGTGCCAGCAGCTTATGGGGGACAGATACGCAGTATTTT. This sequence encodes CASSLWGTDTQYF.